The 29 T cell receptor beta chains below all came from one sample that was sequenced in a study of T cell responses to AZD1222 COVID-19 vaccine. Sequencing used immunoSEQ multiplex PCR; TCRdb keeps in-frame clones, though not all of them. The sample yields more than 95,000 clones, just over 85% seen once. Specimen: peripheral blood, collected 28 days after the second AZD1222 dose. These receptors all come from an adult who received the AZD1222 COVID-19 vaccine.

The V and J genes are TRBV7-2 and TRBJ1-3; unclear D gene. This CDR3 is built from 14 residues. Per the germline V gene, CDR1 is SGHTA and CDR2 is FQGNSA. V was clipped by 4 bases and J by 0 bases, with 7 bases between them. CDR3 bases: TGTGCCAGCAGCTCACAGAGCTCTGGAAACACCATATATTTT. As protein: CASSSQSSGNTIYF.

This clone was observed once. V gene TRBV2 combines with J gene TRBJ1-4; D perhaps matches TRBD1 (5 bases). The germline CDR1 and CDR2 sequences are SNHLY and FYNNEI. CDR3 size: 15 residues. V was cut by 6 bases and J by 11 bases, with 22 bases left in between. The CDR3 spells CASRRGWLRVEKLFF. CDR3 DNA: TGTGCCAGCAGGAGGGGTTGGCTTAGAGTGGAGAAACTGTTTTTT.

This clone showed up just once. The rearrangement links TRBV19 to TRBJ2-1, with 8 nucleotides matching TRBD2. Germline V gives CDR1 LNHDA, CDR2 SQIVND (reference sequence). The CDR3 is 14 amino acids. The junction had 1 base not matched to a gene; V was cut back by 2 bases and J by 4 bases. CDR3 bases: TGTGCCAGTAGTATAACTAGCGGATACAATGAGCAGTTCTTC. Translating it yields CASSITSGYNEQFF.

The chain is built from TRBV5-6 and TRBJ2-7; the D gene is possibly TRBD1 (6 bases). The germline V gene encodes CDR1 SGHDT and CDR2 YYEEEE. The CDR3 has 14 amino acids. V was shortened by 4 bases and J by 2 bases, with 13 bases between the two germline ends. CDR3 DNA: TGTGCCAGCAGCCCGGGACAAGGTGCCTACGAGCAGTACTTC. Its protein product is CASSPGQGAYEQYF.

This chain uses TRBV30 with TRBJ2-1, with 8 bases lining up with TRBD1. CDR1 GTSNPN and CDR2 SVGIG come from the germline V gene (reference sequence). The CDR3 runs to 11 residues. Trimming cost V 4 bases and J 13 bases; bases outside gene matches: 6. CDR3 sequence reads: CAWNFGQGQFF. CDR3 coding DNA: TGTGCCTGGAATTTCGGACAGGGACAGTTCTTC.

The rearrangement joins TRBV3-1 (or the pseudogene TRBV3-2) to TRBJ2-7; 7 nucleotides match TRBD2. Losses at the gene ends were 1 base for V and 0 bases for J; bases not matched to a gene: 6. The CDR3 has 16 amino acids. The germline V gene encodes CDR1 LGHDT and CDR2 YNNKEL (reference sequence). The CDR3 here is CASSQGLAGDSYEQYF. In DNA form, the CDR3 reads TGTGCCAGCAGCCAAGGCCTCGCGGGGGACTCCTACGAGCAGTACTTC.

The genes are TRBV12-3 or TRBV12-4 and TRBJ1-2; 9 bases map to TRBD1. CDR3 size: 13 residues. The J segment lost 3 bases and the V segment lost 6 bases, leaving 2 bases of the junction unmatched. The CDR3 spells CASSRDRDYGYTF. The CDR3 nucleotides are TGTGCCAGCAGCCGGGACAGGGACTATGGCTACACCTTC.

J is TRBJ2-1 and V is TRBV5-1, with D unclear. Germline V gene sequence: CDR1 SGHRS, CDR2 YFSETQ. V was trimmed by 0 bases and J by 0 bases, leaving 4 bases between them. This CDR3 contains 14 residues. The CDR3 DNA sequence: TGCGCCAGCAGCTTGGTCAGCTCCTACAATGAGCAGTTCTTC. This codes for CASSLVSSYNEQFF.

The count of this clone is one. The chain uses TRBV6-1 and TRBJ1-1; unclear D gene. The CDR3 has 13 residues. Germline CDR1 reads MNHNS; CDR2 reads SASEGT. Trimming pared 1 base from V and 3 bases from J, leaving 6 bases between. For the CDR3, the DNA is TGTGCCAGCAGTGAAGACGGTGACACTGAAGCTTTCTTT. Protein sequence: CASSEDGDTEAFF.

The CDR3 nucleotides read TGCGCCAGCAGCCACCTCTTCGCGGACATAAGAACTGGAAACACCATATATTTT. Translation: CASSHLFADIRTGNTIYF. The V call is TRBV4-1, the J call TRBJ1-3, with D possibly matching TRBD1 (5 bases). Trimming left V 3 bases short and J 2 bases short, with 20 bases between. This CDR3 is 18 amino acids long. Germline V gene data show CDR1 as MGHRA and CDR2 as YSYEKL.

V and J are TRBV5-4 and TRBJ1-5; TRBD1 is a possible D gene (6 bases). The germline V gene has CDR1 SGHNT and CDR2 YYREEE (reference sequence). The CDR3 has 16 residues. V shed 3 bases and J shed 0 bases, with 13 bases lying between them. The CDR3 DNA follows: TGTGCCAGCAGCTACACGACAGGAGTTAGCAATCAGCCCCAGCATTTT. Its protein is CASSYTTGVSNQPQHF.

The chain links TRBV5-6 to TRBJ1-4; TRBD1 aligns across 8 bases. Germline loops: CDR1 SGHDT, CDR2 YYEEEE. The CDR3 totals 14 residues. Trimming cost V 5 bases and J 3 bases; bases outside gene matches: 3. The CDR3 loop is CASSRDRPNEKLFF. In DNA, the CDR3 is TGTGCCAGCAGTCGGGACAGGCCTAATGAAAAACTGTTTTTT.

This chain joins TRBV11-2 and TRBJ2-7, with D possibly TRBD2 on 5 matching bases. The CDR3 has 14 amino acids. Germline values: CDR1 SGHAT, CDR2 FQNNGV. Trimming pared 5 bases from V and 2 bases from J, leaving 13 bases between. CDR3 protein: CASSLRDSTYEQYF. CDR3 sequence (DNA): TGTGCCAGCAGCCTCCGGGATTCTACCTACGAGCAGTACTTC.

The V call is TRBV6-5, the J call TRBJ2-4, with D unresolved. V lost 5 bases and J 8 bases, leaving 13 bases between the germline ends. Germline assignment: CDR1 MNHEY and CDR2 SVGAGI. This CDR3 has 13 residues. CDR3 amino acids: CASSISLEDIQYF. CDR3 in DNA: TGTGCCAGCAGTATCAGCCTTGAGGACATTCAGTACTTC.

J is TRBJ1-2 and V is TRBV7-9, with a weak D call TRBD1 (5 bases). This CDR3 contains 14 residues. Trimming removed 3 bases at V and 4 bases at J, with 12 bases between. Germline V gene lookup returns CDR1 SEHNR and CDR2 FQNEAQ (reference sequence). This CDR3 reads CASSFPGSGYGYTF. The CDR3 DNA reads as TGTGCCAGCAGCTTCCCAGGGTCAGGCTATGGCTACACCTTC.

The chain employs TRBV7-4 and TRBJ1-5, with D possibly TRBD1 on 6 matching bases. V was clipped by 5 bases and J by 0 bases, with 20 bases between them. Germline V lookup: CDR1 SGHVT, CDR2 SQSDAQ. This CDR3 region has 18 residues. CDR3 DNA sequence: TGTGCCAGCAGCAAAACAGGGAATCTAGATCATAGCAATCAGCCCCAGCATTTT. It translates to CASSKTGNLDHSNQPQHF.

CDR3 amino acids: CASITGVSIAEAFF. The CDR3 DNA sequence: TGTGCCAGCATCACAGGAGTTTCTATCGCTGAAGCTTTCTTT. J is TRBJ1-1 and V is TRBV2, with a possible D match to TRBD1 (5 bases). V lost 7 bases, J lost 6 bases, and 18 bases lay in between. Germline V gene lookup returns CDR1 SNHLY and CDR2 FYNNEI. The CDR3 has 14 residues.

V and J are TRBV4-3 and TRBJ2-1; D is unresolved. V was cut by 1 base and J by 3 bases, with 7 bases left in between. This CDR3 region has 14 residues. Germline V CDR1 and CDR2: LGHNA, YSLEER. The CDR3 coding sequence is TGCGCCAGCAGCCAAGCTAGTATCTACAATGAGCAGTTCTTC. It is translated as CASSQASIYNEQFF.

The CDR3 coding sequence is TGTGCCAGCAGCCGAGCCGGGACAGACACCGGGGAGCTGTTTTTT. The encoded protein is CASSRAGTDTGELFF. The chain carries TRBV11-3 and TRBJ2-2; 7 bases are a match to TRBD1. This CDR3 has 15 amino acids. Germline trimming cut 5 bases from V and 3 bases from J; bases unmatched to any gene: 6. Germline assignment: CDR1 SGHNT and CDR2 YENEEA.

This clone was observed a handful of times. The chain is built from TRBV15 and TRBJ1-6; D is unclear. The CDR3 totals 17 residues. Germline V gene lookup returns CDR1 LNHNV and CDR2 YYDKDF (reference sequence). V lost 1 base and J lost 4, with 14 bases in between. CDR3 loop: CATSRVREVRYNSPLHF. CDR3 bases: TGTGCCACCAGCAGAGTGCGGGAAGTTAGGTATAATTCACCCCTCCACTTT.

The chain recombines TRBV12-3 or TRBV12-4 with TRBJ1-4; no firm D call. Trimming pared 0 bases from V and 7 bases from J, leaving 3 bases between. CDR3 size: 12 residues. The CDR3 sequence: CASSLAGEKLFF. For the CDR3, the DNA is TGTGCCAGCAGTTTAGCGGGTGAAAAACTGTTTTTT.

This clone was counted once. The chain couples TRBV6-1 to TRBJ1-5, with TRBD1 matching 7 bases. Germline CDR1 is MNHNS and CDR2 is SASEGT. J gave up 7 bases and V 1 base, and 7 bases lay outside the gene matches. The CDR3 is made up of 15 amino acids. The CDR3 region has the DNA TGTGCCAGCAGTGAAGAAAGAACAGGGGTGCAGCCCCAGCATTTT. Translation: CASSEERTGVQPQHF.

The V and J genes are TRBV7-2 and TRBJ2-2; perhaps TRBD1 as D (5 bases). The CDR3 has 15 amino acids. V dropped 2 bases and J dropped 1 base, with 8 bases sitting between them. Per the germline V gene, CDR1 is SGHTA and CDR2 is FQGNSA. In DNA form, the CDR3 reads TGTGCCAGCAGCTTACGCCAGGGGAACACCGGGGAGCTGTTTTTT. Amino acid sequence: CASSLRQGNTGELFF.

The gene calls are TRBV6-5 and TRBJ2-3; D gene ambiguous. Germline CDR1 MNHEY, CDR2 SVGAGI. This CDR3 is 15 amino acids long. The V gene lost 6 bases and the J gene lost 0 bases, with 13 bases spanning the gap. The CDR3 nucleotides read TGTGCCAGCAGCGAGACCGGGTATAGCACAGATACGCAGTATTTT. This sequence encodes CASSETGYSTDTQYF.

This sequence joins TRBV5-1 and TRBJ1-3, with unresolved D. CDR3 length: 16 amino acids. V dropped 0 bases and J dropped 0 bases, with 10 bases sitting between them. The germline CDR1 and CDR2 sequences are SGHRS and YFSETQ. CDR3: CASSLDRDLSGNTIYF. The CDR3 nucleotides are TGCGCCAGCAGCTTGGACCGCGACCTCTCTGGAAACACCATATATTTT.

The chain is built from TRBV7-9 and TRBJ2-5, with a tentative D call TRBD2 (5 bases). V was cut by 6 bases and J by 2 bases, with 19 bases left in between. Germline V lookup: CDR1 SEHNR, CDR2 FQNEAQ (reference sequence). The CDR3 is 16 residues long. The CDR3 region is CASRQTRARGQETQYF. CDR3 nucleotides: TGTGCCAGCAGACAAACGAGGGCGCGAGGACAAGAGACCCAGTACTTC.

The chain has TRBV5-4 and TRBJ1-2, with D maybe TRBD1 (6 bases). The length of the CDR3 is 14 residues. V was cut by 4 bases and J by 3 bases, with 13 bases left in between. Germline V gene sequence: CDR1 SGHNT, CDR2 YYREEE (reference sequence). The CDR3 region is CASSRYRVDYGYTF. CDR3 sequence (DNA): TGTGCCAGCAGCCGTTACAGGGTGGACTATGGCTACACCTTC. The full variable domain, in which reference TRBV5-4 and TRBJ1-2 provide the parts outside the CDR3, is ETGVTQSPTHLIKTRGQQVTLRCSSQSGHNTVSWYQQALGQGPQFIFQYYREEENGRGNFPPRFSGLQFPNYSSELNVNALELDDSALYLCASSRYRVDYGYTFGSGTRLTVV.

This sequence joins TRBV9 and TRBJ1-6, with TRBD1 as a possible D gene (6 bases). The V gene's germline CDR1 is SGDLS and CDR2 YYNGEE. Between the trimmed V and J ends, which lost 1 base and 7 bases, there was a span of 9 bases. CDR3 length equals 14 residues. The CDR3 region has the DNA TGTGCCAGCAGCGTACGGACAGCGAATTCACCCCTCCACTTT. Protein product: CASSVRTANSPLHF.

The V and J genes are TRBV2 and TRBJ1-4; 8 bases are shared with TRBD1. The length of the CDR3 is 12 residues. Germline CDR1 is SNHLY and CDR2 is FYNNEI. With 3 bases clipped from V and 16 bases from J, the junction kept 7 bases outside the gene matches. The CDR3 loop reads CASSEQTGDPFF. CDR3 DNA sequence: TGTGCCAGCAGTGAGCAGACAGGGGATCCGTTTTTT.